These 15 T cell receptor beta chains share one sample of origin, sequenced in a study of T cells in Graves' hyperthyroidism and ophthalmopathy. From RNA transcripts, TCR beta CDR3 regions were amplified. TCR CDR3 underwent first-round RT-PCR with the HTBI primer set. TCRdb analysed the multiplex PCR reads with MiXCR anew, one entry per CDR3 protein. The table includes around 620,000 distinct CDR3 sequences, 12% to 15% detected once. The sample was blood. All receptors derive from a woman aged 18-29 years with Graves' ophthalmopathy.

This clonotype showed up many times. The chain combines TRBV6-1 with TRBJ1-1, with TRBD1 identical over 10 bases. The germline V gene has CDR1 MNHNS and CDR2 SASEGT. After removal of 6 bases from V and 2 bases from J, the junction contained 6 bases not matched to a gene. The length of the CDR3 is 15 residues. Written as DNA, the CDR3 is TGTGCCAGCAGGCTGACAGGGGGCAAAAACACTGAAGCTTTCTTT. Its translation is CASRLTGGKNTEAFF.

Comments on this clonotype: A clone one base away is much larger, so this may be a read error. V usage is TRBV6-2 or TRBV6-3 and J usage is TRBJ2-5; D may correspond to TRBD1 or TRBD2 (5 bases each). The V gene's germline CDR1 is MNHEY and CDR2 SVGEGT. Trimming stripped 2 bases from V and 4 bases from J, with 23 bases between. CDR3 size: 18 residues. The CDR3 sequence: CASSYVGTYLVGPETQYF. The CDR3 region has the DNA TGTGCCAGCAGTTACGTCGGGACCTACTTGGTGGGGCCAGAGACCCAGTACTTC.

This clonotype was seen ten or more times. The chain is built from TRBV19 and TRBJ2-7; 9 bases are a match to TRBD1. This CDR3 contains 16 residues. Germline V gene sequence: CDR1 LNHDA, CDR2 SQIVND (reference sequence). V lost 5 bases, J lost 3 bases, and 11 bases stayed unmatched. In nucleotides, the CDR3 is TGTGCCAGTAGTCCAAAGCCCGGGACAGGGTACTACGAGCAGTACTTC. Its translation: CASSPKPGTGYYEQYF.

Many counts were recorded for this clonotype. The CDR3 is CASSLGTSVYEQFF. The CDR3 region has the DNA TGTGCCAGCAGCCTCGGGACTAGCGTGTATGAGCAGTTCTTC. The V call is TRBV7-2, the J call TRBJ2-1, with 10 positions matching TRBD2. This CDR3 region has 14 residues. V gave up 5 bases and J gave up 8 bases; unmatched junction bases: 6. Per germline, CDR1 SGHTA and CDR2 FQGNSA.

The rearrangement joins TRBV2 to TRBJ2-7; 9 nucleotides match TRBD2. Germline CDR1 SNHLY, CDR2 FYNNEI. Unmatched junction bases numbered 4, after V lost 5 bases and J lost 5 bases. The CDR3 has 13 residues. In nucleotides, the CDR3 is TGTGCCAGCAGTCGGACTAGCGTTAACGAGCAGTACTTC. Amino acid sequence: CASSRTSVNEQYF.

This clonotype was counted many times. The chain has TRBV6-2 or TRBV6-3 and TRBJ2-1, with a tentative D call TRBD2 (5 bases). Per the germline V gene, CDR1 is MNHEY and CDR2 is SVGEGT. V was clipped by 5 bases and J by 2 bases, with 16 bases between them. The CDR3 runs to 16 residues. The CDR3 nucleotides are TGTGCCAGCAGTATCGGGGTCCCCGCCACCTACAATGAGCAGTTCTTC. Translating gives CASSIGVPATYNEQFF.

At least ten counts were recorded for this clonotype. Written as DNA, the CDR3 is TGCAGCGTTGACTTTAGCGGGAGGGCCTACGAGCAGTACTTC. Protein product: CSVDFSGRAYEQYF. V is TRBV29-1 and J is TRBJ2-7; 11 bases fit TRBD2. V lost 3 bases and J lost 2; bases outside the gene matches: 3. This CDR3 spans 14 amino acids. The germline gives CDR1 SQVTM, CDR2 ANQGSEA.

This clonotype was counted a few times. The chain recombines TRBV7-2 with TRBJ1-1, with D hard to call. Germline V CDR1 and CDR2: SGHTA, FQGNSA. The CDR3 spans 15 residues. The germline V and J ends were trimmed by 6 bases and 0 bases, with 14 bases remaining between them. For the CDR3, the DNA is TGTGCCAGCAGTTGGGAGATGATCATGAACACTGAAGCTTTCTTT. It encodes CASSWEMIMNTEAFF.

There are many counts of this clonotype. The J gene is TRBJ1-2, the V gene TRBV7-3, with 9 bases aligning to TRBD1. The germline CDR1 and CDR2 sequences are SGHTA and FQGTGA. This CDR3 is built from 14 residues. With 2 bases clipped from V and 8 bases from J, the junction kept 6 bases outside the gene matches. In nucleotides, the CDR3 is TGTGCCAGCAGCTTATCGACCACAGGGGGCGGCTACACCTTC. Translating it yields CASSLSTTGGGYTF. Supplemented by reference TRBV7-3 and TRBJ1-2, the full variable domain reads GAGVSQTPSNKVTEKGKYVELRCDPISGHTALYWYRQSLGQGPEFLIYFQGTGAADDSGLPNDRFFAVRPEGSVSTLKIQRTERGDSAVYLCASSLSTTGGGYTFGSGTRLTVV.

Many counts were recorded for this clonotype. V and J are TRBV28 and TRBJ1-2; perhaps TRBD1 as D (5 bases). Deletions cut 2 bases from V and 4 bases from J, with 14 bases between. CDR3 size: 15 residues. Germline V gene sequence: CDR1 MDHEN, CDR2 SYDVKM. The CDR3 loop reads CASSLGGGGSYGYTF. DNA of the CDR3: TGTGCCAGCAGTTTAGGTGGGGGAGGCAGCTATGGCTACACCTTC.

Details on this clonotype: A read error may explain this, as a much larger clone is one base away. The chain uses TRBV20-1 and TRBJ1-1, with 9 bases fitting TRBD1. The CDR3 sequence is 13 residues long. Germline assignment: CDR1 DFQATT and CDR2 SNEGSKA (reference sequence). The CDR3 DNA follows: TGCAGTGATCTAGACCCGGGACAGGGTGAAGCTTCCTTT. Residues: CSDLDPGQGEASF.

The chain recombines TRBV20-1 with TRBJ2-2; TRBD2 matches 7 bases. Germline V CDR1 and CDR2: DFQATT, SNEGSKA (reference sequence). V shed 0 bases, J shed 3 bases, and the junction held 4 bases outside the gene matches. The CDR3 extends over 15 amino acids. CDR3 sequence reads: CSARDAGADTGELFF. CDR3 coding DNA: TGCAGTGCTAGAGATGCGGGAGCGGACACCGGGGAGCTGTTTTTT.

The rearrangement links TRBV6-4 to TRBJ1-5; D gene uncertain. The germline V and J ends were trimmed by 2 bases and 2 bases, with 10 bases remaining between them. The CDR3 sequence is 15 residues long. Germline V lookup: CDR1 MRHNA, CDR2 SNTAGT. CDR3 protein: CASSDTGEGNQPQHF. The CDR3, as DNA: TGTGCCAGCAGTGACACGGGTGAGGGCAATCAGCCCCAGCATTTT.

This clonotype has a handful of counts. The rearrangement links TRBV10-3 to TRBJ2-1; D is undetermined. This CDR3 comprises 15 residues. Trimming removed 7 bases at V and 0 bases at J, with 13 bases between. Germline V gene data show CDR1 as ENHRY and CDR2 as SYGVKD. In DNA form, the CDR3 reads TGTGCCATCACCACACGAGGCAGCTCCTACAATGAGCAGTTCTTC. It yields the protein CAITTRGSSYNEQFF.

In this sample, this clonotype turned up a few times. The chain carries TRBV7-8 and TRBJ2-3, with TRBD2 as a possible D gene (7 bases). The ends were cut back, 5 bases at V and 6 bases at J, with 15 bases in the middle. Germline CDR1 reads SGHVS; CDR2 reads FQNEAQ. The CDR3 covers 14 residues. The CDR3 DNA is TGTGCCAGCAGCCTCCTAGGGGGGGGGGATACGCAGTATTTT. Translated, it gives CASSLLGGGDTQYF.